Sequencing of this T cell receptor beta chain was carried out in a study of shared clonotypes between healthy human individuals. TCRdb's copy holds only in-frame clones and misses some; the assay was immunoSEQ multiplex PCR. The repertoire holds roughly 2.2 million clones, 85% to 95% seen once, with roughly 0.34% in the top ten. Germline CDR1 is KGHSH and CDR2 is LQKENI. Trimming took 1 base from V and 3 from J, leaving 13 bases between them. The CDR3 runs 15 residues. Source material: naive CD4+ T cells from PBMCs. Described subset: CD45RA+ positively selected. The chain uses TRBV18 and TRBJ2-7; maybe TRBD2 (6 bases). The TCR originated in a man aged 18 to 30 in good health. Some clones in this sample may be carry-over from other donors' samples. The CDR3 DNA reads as TGTGCCAGCTCACCACTTTTGGGGGGTAACTACGAGCAGTACTTC. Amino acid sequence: CASSPLLGGNYEQYF. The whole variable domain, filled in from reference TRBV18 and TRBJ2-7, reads NAGVMQNPRHLVRRRGQEARLRCSPMKGHSHVYWYRQLPEEGLKFMVYLQKENIIDESGMPKERFSAEFPKEGPSILRIQQVVRGDSAAYFCASSPLLGGNYEQYFGPGTRLTVT.